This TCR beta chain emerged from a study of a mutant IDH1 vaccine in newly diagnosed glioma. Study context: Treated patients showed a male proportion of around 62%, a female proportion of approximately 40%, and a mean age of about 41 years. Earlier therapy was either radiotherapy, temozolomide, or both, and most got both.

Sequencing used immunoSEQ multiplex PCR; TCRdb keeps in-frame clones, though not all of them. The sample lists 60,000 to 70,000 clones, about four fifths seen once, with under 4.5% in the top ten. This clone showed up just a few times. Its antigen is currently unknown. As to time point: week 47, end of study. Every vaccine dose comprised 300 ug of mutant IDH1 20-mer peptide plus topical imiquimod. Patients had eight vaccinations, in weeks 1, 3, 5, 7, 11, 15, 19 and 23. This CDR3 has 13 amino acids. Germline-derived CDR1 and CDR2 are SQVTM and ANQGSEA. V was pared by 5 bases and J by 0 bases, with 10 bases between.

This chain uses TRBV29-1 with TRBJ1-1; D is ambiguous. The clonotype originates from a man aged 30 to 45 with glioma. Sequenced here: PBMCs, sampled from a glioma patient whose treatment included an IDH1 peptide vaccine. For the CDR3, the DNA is TGCAGCGTTTGCGGCAGAATGAACACTGAAGCTTTCTTT. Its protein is CSVCGRMNTEAFF.